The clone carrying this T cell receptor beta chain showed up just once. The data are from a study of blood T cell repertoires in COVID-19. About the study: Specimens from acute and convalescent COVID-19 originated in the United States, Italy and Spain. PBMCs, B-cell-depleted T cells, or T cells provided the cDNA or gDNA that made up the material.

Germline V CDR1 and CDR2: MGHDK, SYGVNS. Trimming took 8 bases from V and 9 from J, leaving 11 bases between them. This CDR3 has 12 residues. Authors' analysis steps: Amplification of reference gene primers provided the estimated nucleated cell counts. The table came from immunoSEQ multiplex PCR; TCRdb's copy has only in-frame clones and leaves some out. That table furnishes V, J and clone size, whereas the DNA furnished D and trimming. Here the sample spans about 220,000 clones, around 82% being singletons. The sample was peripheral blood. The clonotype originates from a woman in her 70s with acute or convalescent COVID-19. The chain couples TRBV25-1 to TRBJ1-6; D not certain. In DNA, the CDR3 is TGTGCCAGCCCCCCCGAGGGTTCACCCCTCCACTTT. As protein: CASPPEGSPLHF.